This entry lists 15 T cell receptor beta chains sequenced from one sample in a study of T cells after yellow fever vaccination. Each CDR3 protein is one row after TCRdb ran MiXCR on the 5' RACE reads. The sample has 500,000 to 650,000 distinct CDR3 sequences, about a sixth seen once. The input for sequencing was PBMCs, taken less than 6 days after the first yellow fever vaccination. The source of these receptors is a man between 18 and 35 years old who received the YFV17D yellow fever vaccine.

The chain joins TRBV5-1 to TRBJ2-3; D remains unclear. CDR1 and CDR2 (germline): SGHRS, YFSETQ. This CDR3 has 16 residues. Between the trimmed V and J ends, which lost 0 bases and 0 bases, there was a span of 11 bases. The CDR3 DNA reads as TGCGCCAGCAGCTTGGTGCCGGCTCCTAGCACAGATACGCAGTATTTT. This codes for CASSLVPAPSTDTQYF.

This clonotype has more than one count but fewer than ten. V and J are TRBV6-2 or TRBV6-3 and TRBJ2-7; D not certain. Germline V gives CDR1 MNHEY, CDR2 SVGEGT. This CDR3 comprises 12 residues. Trimming pared 6 bases from V and 4 bases from J, leaving 10 bases between. CDR3 nucleotides: TGTGCCAGCAGACGAAAGGGATACGAGCAGTACGTC. The encoded protein is CASRRKGYEQYV.

The rearrangement links TRBV18 to TRBJ1-1; 8 nucleotides agree with TRBD1. After removal of 2 bases from V and 0 bases from J, the junction contained 5 bases not matched to a gene. The CDR3 has 16 residues. From germline, CDR1 is KGHSH and CDR2 LQKENI. CDR3 sequence reads: CASSPGTGAMNTEAFF. As DNA, the CDR3 is TGTGCCAGCTCACCAGGGACAGGTGCCATGAACACTGAAGCTTTCTTT. The full variable domain, rest sourced from reference TRBV18 and TRBJ1-1, is NAGVMQNPRHLVRRRGQEARLRCSPMKGHSHVYWYRQLPEEGLKFMVYLQKENIIDESGMPKERFSAEFPKEGPSILRIQQVVRGDSAAYFCASSPGTGAMNTEAFFGQGTRLTVV.

This clonotype was found a few times. This chain links TRBV12-3 or TRBV12-4 with TRBJ2-2; TRBD2 is a possible D gene (5 bases). The V end was cut by 4 bases, the J end by 6 bases, with 18 bases between. The CDR3 is made up of 16 amino acids. The CDR3 DNA follows: TGTGCCAGCAGTTGGGCGCGCCCGGGATGGGCCGGGGAGCTGTTTTTT. Protein: CASSWARPGWAGELFF.

This clonotype was observed a handful of times. The chain is built from TRBV27 and TRBJ2-7, with D possibly TRBD1 on 5 matching bases. Trimming stripped 6 bases from V and 6 bases from J, with 15 bases between. The CDR3 has 13 residues. From germline, CDR1 is MNHEY and CDR2 SMNVEV (reference sequence). In DNA form, the CDR3 reads TGTGCCAGCAGCTCCCTAGGGGTGGGCGAGCAGTACGTC. Translating gives CASSSLGVGEQYV.

The chain joins TRBV11-2 to TRBJ2-3; 15 nucleotides line up with TRBD2. Germline V gene sequence: CDR1 SGHAT, CDR2 FQNNGV. The junction had 8 bases not matched to a gene; V was cut back by 4 bases and J by 0 bases. This CDR3 is 19 amino acids long. Here the CDR3 DNA reads TGTGCCAGCAGCTCATTGGGACTAGCGGGGGGAGCTAGCACAGATACGCAGTATTTT. This codes for CASSSLGLAGGASTDTQYF.

Only a few counts were recorded for this clonotype. This chain links TRBV4-1 with TRBJ1-4; D unresolved. Trimming took off 1 base at V and 1 base at J, with 4 bases between the two ends. Germline values: CDR1 MGHRA, CDR2 YSYEKL. The CDR3 length is 14 residues. The CDR3 DNA is TGCGCCAGCAGCCAAGGGGAAACTAATGAAAAACTGTTTTTT. It yields the protein CASSQGETNEKLFF.

Turning to this clonotype: Without the conserved terminal phenylalanine or tryptophan, this CDR3 likely stems from a read error. The rearrangement links TRBV5-4 to TRBJ1-6; D call uncertain. The CDR3 runs to 13 residues. V lost 0 bases and J 10 bases, leaving 8 bases between the germline ends. Germline values: CDR1 SGHNT, CDR2 YYREEE (reference sequence). CDR3 sequence reads: CASSLANSSPLHS. CDR3 DNA: TGTGCCAGCAGCTTGGCCAATTCGTCACCCCTCCACTCT.

This clonotype came up a few times. The chain joins TRBV20-1 to TRBJ1-2; 8 nucleotides match TRBD1. CDR3 length: 14 residues. Germline assignment: CDR1 DFQATT and CDR2 SNEGSKA (reference sequence). Losses at the gene ends were 4 bases for V and 0 bases for J; bases not matched to a gene: 4. Here the CDR3 DNA reads TGCAGTGCTACCCTACAGGGGGCTAACTATGGCTACACCTTC. Translated, it gives CSATLQGANYGYTF.

This clonotype was observed a handful of times. This chain connects TRBV7-9 to TRBJ1-4; D is uncertain. The ends were cut back, 5 bases at V and 4 bases at J, with 14 bases in the middle. Germline CDR1 reads SEHNR; CDR2 reads FQNEAQ (reference sequence). The CDR3 has 15 residues. CDR3 sequence: CASSVGGQVNEKLFF. CDR3 DNA sequence: TGTGCCAGCAGCGTAGGAGGGCAGGTTAATGAAAAACTGTTTTTT.

This clonotype showed up just a few times. The chain is built from TRBV4-2 and TRBJ2-3; weak D call: TRBD2 (6 bases). V was pared by 4 bases and J by 9 bases, with 23 bases between. Germline assignment: CDR1 LGHNA and CDR2 YNFKEQ. The CDR3 spans 16 residues. The CDR3 DNA reads TGTGCCAGCAGCCTCGGCCGGGACTTGACAGTTCGGACGCAGTATTTT. Translating it yields CASSLGRDLTVRTQYF.

The chain recombines TRBV7-2 with TRBJ2-6; D is perhaps TRBD1 (7 bases). Germline V gives CDR1 SGHTA, CDR2 FQGNSA. The CDR3 is 17 residues long. V lost 1 base, J lost 2 bases, and 12 bases lay in between. The CDR3 region has the DNA TGTGCCAGCAGCTTAGGCGCAGGGGGGACTGGGGCCAACGTCCTGACTTTC. Protein sequence: CASSLGAGGTGANVLTF.

There are a few counts of this clonotype. The chain links TRBV19 to TRBJ2-2, with D tentatively TRBD1 (6 bases). Looked up from germline, CDR1 is LNHDA and CDR2 is SQIVND (reference sequence). The CDR3 length is 15 residues. V gave up 3 bases and J gave up 5 bases, with 13 bases separating them. The CDR3 region is CASSMPPRGTGELFF. CDR3 DNA sequence: TGTGCCAGTAGTATGCCCCCGAGGGGGACCGGGGAGCTGTTTTTT. The entire variable domain, with the rest obtained from reference TRBV19 and TRBJ2-2, is as follows: DGGITQSPKYLFRKEGQNVTLSCEQNLNHDAMYWYRQDPGQGLRLIYYSQIVNDFQKGDIAEGYSVSREKKESFPLTVTSAQKNPTAFYLCASSMPPRGTGELFFGEGSRLTVL.

V usage is TRBV10-3 and J usage is TRBJ1-6; D ambiguous. CDR3 length: 12 amino acids. The V end lost 3 bases, the J end lost 7 bases, and 4 bases lay between the germline ends. Germline values: CDR1 ENHRY, CDR2 SYGVKD. CDR3 in DNA: TGTGCCATCAGTGACAGAAATTCACCCCTCCACTTT. Its translation: CAISDRNSPLHF.

This clonotype showed up just a few times. CDR3 nucleotide sequence: TGTGCCACCCGGTGGAGCGGCTACACAGATACGCAGTATTTT. Encoded protein: CATRWSGYTDTQYF. The chain employs TRBV6-1 and TRBJ2-3, with D possibly TRBD2 on 5 matching bases. V was shortened by 10 bases and J by 2 bases, with 16 bases between the two germline ends. The CDR3 has 14 residues. CDR1 and CDR2 (germline): MNHNS, SASEGT.